This T cell receptor beta chain was documented in a study of blood T cell repertoires in COVID-19. Study details: Acute-phase and convalescent COVID-19 samples originated in the United States, Italy and Spain. The analysed material was cDNA or gDNA that came from T cells, B-cell-depleted T cells, or PBMCs.

Germline values: CDR1 GTSNPN, CDR2 SVGIG (reference sequence). Trimming removed 1 base from V and 2 bases from J; junction bases left unmatched: 8. The CDR3 is 17 residues long. Original analysis: For nucleated cells, counts were estimated from reference gene primer amplification. TCRdb's copy holds only in-frame clones and misses some; the assay was immunoSEQ multiplex PCR. That table furnishes V, J and clone size, whereas the DNA furnished D and trimming. The top ten clones hold approximately 7.4% of a sample with about 94,000 clones, about 87% of them seen once. This chain joins TRBV30 and TRBJ1-6; 7 bases are shared with TRBD1. This receptor was obtained from a human donor with acute or convalescent COVID-19. The donor label of this sample is uncertain. The sample taken for sequencing was peripheral blood. This CDR3 reads CAWSGDRGFPYNSPLHF. In nucleotides, the CDR3 is TGTGCCTGGAGTGGGGACAGAGGTTTCCCCTATAATTCACCCCTCCACTTT.